This TCR beta chain was sequenced in a study of T cells in localized non-small cell lung cancer. Some clones are missing from TCRdb's copy, which holds only in-frame ones; the method was immunoSEQ multiplex PCR. This table holds about 40,000 clones, about 90% found once. V was shortened by 4 bases and J by 0 bases, with 10 bases between the two germline ends. Germline V gene data show CDR1 as SNHLY and CDR2 as FYNNEI. The CDR3 spans 15 residues. The rearrangement uses TRBV2 and TRBJ1-3; possibly TRBD1 for D (6 bases). This sequence was found in a man aged 40-75 years with stage I lung adenocarcinoma. The material was peripheral blood, obtained before any cancer treatment. The CDR3: CASSADRRSGNTIYF. The CDR3 DNA reads TGTGCCAGCAGTGCGGACAGACGCTCTGGAAACACCATATATTTT.